This TCR beta chain was recorded in a study of shared clonotypes between healthy human individuals. The naive CD8 fraction comprised CD45RO-negative cells positively selected for CCR7 and excluded terminally differentiated effector memory CD45RA+ cells. J was trimmed by 2 bases and V by 4 bases; bases with no gene match: 2. The CDR3 extends over 13 amino acids. Per germline, CDR1 SGHAT and CDR2 FQNNGV. Clones were read by immunoSEQ multiplex PCR, and TCRdb kept only the in-frame ones, dropping some. The sample yields about 1.9 million clones, roughly 93% seen once. The sequenced material came from naive CD8+ T cells from PBMCs. The clonotype comes from a man aged 18 to 35 in good health. Some clones in this sample may be carry-over from other donors' samples. The rearrangement joins TRBV11-2 to TRBJ2-7; 7 bases line up with TRBD1. DNA of the CDR3: TGTGCCAGCAGCTGGGACAGACCCTACGAGCAGTACTTC. This encodes CASSWDRPYEQYF.